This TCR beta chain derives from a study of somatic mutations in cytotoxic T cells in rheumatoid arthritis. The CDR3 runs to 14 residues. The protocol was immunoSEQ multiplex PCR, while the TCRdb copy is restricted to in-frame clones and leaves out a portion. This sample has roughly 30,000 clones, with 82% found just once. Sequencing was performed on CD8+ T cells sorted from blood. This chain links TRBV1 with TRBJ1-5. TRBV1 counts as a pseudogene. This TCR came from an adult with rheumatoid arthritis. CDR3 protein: CTSSQDSRKEPQHF. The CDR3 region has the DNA TGCACCAGCAGCCAAGATTCTAGAAAGGAGCCCCAGCATTTT.